These 18 T cell receptor beta chains were sequenced from one sample in a study of shared clonotypes between healthy human individuals. Produced via immunoSEQ multiplex PCR; TCRdb's table is partial and in-frame only. Of 2 million to 3 million clones listed, around nine tenths are singletons. Sequenced sample: naive CD4+ T cells sorted from blood. Subset defined: CD45RA+ positively selected. These receptors came from a man in his late teens or twenties in good health.

This clone was seen a handful of times. J is TRBJ1-2 and V is TRBV6-1; D gene ambiguous. This CDR3 has 12 amino acids. The V gene lost 2 bases and the J gene lost 5 bases, with 6 bases spanning the gap. Germline assignment: CDR1 MNHNS and CDR2 SASEGT. This CDR3 reads CASSEYVYGYTF. Written as DNA, the CDR3 is TGTGCCAGCAGTGAATACGTATATGGCTACACCTTC.

The gene calls are TRBV18 and TRBJ2-7; 8 nucleotides line up with TRBD1. CDR1 KGHSH and CDR2 LQKENI come from the germline V gene. The CDR3 has 16 amino acids. V dropped 3 bases and J dropped 4; count of bases not matched to a gene: 11. CDR3 nucleotide sequence: TGTGCCAGCTCACCTTCCGTAGGACAGGGAATGTACGAGCAGTACTTC. Its protein product is CASSPSVGQGMYEQYF.

V usage is TRBV6-5 and J usage is TRBJ1-1, with D possibly TRBD1 on 6 matching bases. CDR1 and CDR2 (germline): MNHEY, SVGAGI. Trimming stripped 8 bases from V and 1 base from J, with 14 bases between. This CDR3 region has 14 residues. This CDR3 reads CASRRGGTNTEAFF. CDR3 in DNA: TGTGCCAGCCGCCGTGGGGGCACGAACACTGAAGCTTTCTTT.

With respect to this clone: The same CDR3 is also encoded by other DNA sequences in this sample. The chain carries TRBV5-1 and TRBJ2-3; D might be TRBD2 (6 bases). V lost 0 bases and J 0 bases, leaving 11 bases between the germline ends. The CDR3 has 16 residues. Germline-derived CDR1 and CDR2 are SGHRS and YFSETQ. CDR3 sequence (DNA): TGCGCCAGCAGCTTGGTAGGGACTGCTAGCACAGATACGCAGTATTTT. It is translated as CASSLVGTASTDTQYF.

This clone occurred a few times. The rearrangement joins TRBV29-1 to TRBJ1-1; 8 bases align to TRBD1. Germline CDR1 reads SQVTM; CDR2 reads ANQGSEA. The length of the CDR3 is 14 residues. Trimming removed 1 base from V and 3 bases from J; junction bases left unmatched: 4. CDR3 region: CSVEGGRGHTEAFF. In nucleotides, the CDR3 is TGCAGCGTTGAAGGGGGCAGGGGGCACACTGAAGCTTTCTTT.

This chain links TRBV15 with TRBJ1-1; D might be TRBD1 (6 bases). CDR3 length: 15 residues. V shed 3 bases and J shed 6 bases, with 17 bases lying between them. In germline, CDR1 is LNHNV, CDR2 YYDKDF (reference sequence). As DNA, the CDR3 is TGTGCCACCAGCAGGGAGGGGGGGAACGGCCCTGAAGCTTTCTTT. Its translation is CATSREGGNGPEAFF. Supplemented by reference TRBV15 and TRBJ1-1, the full variable domain reads DAMVIQNPRYQVTQFGKPVTLSCSQTLNHNVMYWYQQKSSQAPKLLFHYYDKDFNNEADTPDNFQSRRPNTSFCFLDIRSPGLGDTAMYLCATSREGGNGPEAFFGQGTRLTVV.

The V and J genes are TRBV28 and TRBJ2-7; D is perhaps TRBD1 or TRBD2 (5 bases each). This CDR3 contains 15 residues. Per germline, CDR1 MDHEN and CDR2 SYDVKM. V was cut by 10 bases and J by 1 base, with 20 bases left in between. CDR3 loop: CATATGTPGSYEQYF. The CDR3 nucleotides read TGTGCCACCGCGACCGGGACCCCCGGGTCCTACGAGCAGTACTTC. Filled out from reference TRBV28 and TRBJ2-7, the complete variable domain reads DVKVTQSSRYLVKRTGEKVFLECVQDMDHENMFWYRQDPGLGLRLIYFSYDVKMKEKGDIPEGYSVSREKKERFSLILESASTNQTSMYLCATATGTPGSYEQYFGPGTRLTVT.

The rearrangement links TRBV7-2 to TRBJ2-4; D unclear. V was clipped by 3 bases and J by 1 base, with 10 bases between them. The CDR3 covers 15 residues. The germline V gene has CDR1 SGHTA and CDR2 FQGNSA. CDR3 residues: CASSLASMAKNIQYF. CDR3 DNA sequence: TGTGCCAGCAGCTTGGCATCCATGGCCAAAAACATTCAGTACTTC.

This chain joins TRBV7-9 and TRBJ2-2, with 13 bases matching TRBD2. This CDR3 contains 17 residues. After removal of 4 bases from V and 4 bases from J, the junction contained 6 bases not matched to a gene. Germline CDR1 SEHNR, CDR2 FQNEAQ (reference sequence). The DNA of the CDR3 is TGTGCCAGCAGCTCCCGGACTAGCGGGAGAACCACCGGGGAGCTGTTTTTT. Translation gives CASSSRTSGRTTGELFF.

This clone came up a few times. V gene TRBV5-1 combines with J gene TRBJ1-1; TRBD1 matches at 7 bases. V was clipped by 4 bases and J by 1 base; unmatched bases: 7. The CDR3 length is 15 residues. Germline CDR1 and CDR2: SGHRS and YFSETQ. The CDR3 loop reads CASSPRDSWNTEAFF. The CDR3 DNA sequence: TGCGCCAGCAGCCCCCGGGACAGTTGGAACACTGAAGCTTTCTTT.

This clone was recorded a few times. The V gene is TRBV7-9, the J gene TRBJ1-6; 9 bases are shared with TRBD1. Germline V gene lookup returns CDR1 SEHNR and CDR2 FQNEAQ (reference sequence). The CDR3 is 14 residues long. The J segment lost 10 bases and the V segment lost 3 bases, leaving 4 bases of the junction unmatched. The CDR3 sequence: CASSFGTGTSPLHF. DNA of the CDR3: TGTGCCAGCAGCTTCGGGACAGGGACATCACCCCTCCACTTT.

As to this clone: The same CDR3 is also encoded by other DNA sequences in this sample. The chain uses TRBV5-6 and TRBJ1-5; D remains ambiguous. The CDR3 has 13 residues. V lost 2 bases and J 0 bases, leaving 3 bases between the germline ends. The germline V gene has CDR1 SGHDT and CDR2 YYEEEE. The DNA of the CDR3 is TGTGCCAGCAGCTTAGGTAGCAATCAGCCCCAGCATTTT. It is translated as CASSLGSNQPQHF.

This clone was detected once. Its ends do not fully match the called genes, so a read error is possible. The chain couples TRBV7-7 to TRBJ2-5; 13 positions agree with TRBD2. Germline lookup yields CDR1 SSHAT and CDR2 FNYEAQ (reference sequence). This CDR3 comprises 16 residues. CDR3 bases: TGTGCTAGCAGCTCCGGACTAGCGGGAGTAGGAGAGACCCAGTACTTC. This encodes CASSSGLAGVGETQYF.

Regarding this clone: This sample also contains other DNA sequences that code for the same CDR3. The V gene is TRBV5-4, the J gene TRBJ2-3, with 7 positions matching TRBD1. The CDR3 length is 13 residues. CDR1 and CDR2 from the germline V gene are SGHNT and YYREEE (reference sequence). V dropped 4 bases and J dropped 3; count of bases not matched to a gene: 2. For the CDR3, the DNA is TGTGCCAGCAGCCAGACAGGGACAGATACGCAGTATTTT. This encodes CASSQTGTDTQYF.

To note about this clone: Other DNA sequences in this specimen translate into the identical CDR3. The chain has TRBV15 and TRBJ1-1; D ambiguous. V lost 3 bases and J 2 bases, leaving 4 bases between the germline ends. Germline CDR1 and CDR2: LNHNV and YYDKDF (reference sequence). This CDR3 spans 12 amino acids. CDR3 in amino acids: CATSRANTEAFF. The DNA of the CDR3 is TGTGCCACCAGCAGGGCCAACACTGAAGCTTTCTTT. Looking up the rest from reference TRBV15 and TRBJ1-1 gives the full variable domain: DAMVIQNPRYQVTQFGKPVTLSCSQTLNHNVMYWYQQKSSQAPKLLFHYYDKDFNNEADTPDNFQSRRPNTSFCFLDIRSPGLGDTAMYLCATSRANTEAFFGQGTRLTVV.

V and J are TRBV5-1 and TRBJ1-5; TRBD1 matches at 9 bases. The V gene's germline CDR1 is SGHRS and CDR2 YFSETQ. The CDR3 covers 15 residues. V trimming: 5 bases; J trimming: 6 bases; junction bases outside the gene matches: 9. The CDR3 loop is CASRATGGASQPQHF. DNA for the CDR3: TGCGCCAGCAGAGCTACAGGGGGCGCATCTCAGCCCCAGCATTTT.

The chain carries TRBV6-1 and TRBJ2-2, with D unclear. The V and J ends lost 10 bases and 1 base respectively, with 7 bases between them. The CDR3 is made up of 12 amino acids. Germline CDR1 is MNHNS and CDR2 is SASEGT. Written as DNA, the CDR3 is TGTGCCACTCAGAGGAACACCGGGGAGCTGTTTTTT. It translates to CATQRNTGELFF.

The chain uses TRBV27 and TRBJ2-3; TRBD2 agrees at 11 bases. CDR1 is MNHEY and CDR2 is SMNVEV in the germline V gene (reference sequence). The CDR3 spans 16 residues. J was trimmed by 0 bases and V by 7 bases; bases with no gene match: 6. For the CDR3, the DNA is TGTGCCAGCATTAGCGGGGGGGCCACTAGCACAGATACGCAGTATTTT. Encoded protein: CASISGGATSTDTQYF.